This TCR beta chain emerged from a study of control samples from healthy donors and cancer patients. Assay used: immunoSEQ multiplex PCR; TCRdb lists only in-frame clones, some missing. Of 150,000 to 200,000 clones in the sample, around 88% were seen once. The CDR3 runs to 12 residues. V gave up 4 bases and J gave up 4 bases, with 7 bases separating them. The sample comprised blood. The V call is TRBV12-3 or TRBV12-4, the J call TRBJ1-1; D possibly corresponds to TRBD1 (6 bases). The TCR sequence derives from a woman under 40 in good health. CDR3: CASSYRVTEAFF. The CDR3 nucleotides are TGTGCCAGCAGTTACAGGGTCACTGAAGCTTTCTTT.